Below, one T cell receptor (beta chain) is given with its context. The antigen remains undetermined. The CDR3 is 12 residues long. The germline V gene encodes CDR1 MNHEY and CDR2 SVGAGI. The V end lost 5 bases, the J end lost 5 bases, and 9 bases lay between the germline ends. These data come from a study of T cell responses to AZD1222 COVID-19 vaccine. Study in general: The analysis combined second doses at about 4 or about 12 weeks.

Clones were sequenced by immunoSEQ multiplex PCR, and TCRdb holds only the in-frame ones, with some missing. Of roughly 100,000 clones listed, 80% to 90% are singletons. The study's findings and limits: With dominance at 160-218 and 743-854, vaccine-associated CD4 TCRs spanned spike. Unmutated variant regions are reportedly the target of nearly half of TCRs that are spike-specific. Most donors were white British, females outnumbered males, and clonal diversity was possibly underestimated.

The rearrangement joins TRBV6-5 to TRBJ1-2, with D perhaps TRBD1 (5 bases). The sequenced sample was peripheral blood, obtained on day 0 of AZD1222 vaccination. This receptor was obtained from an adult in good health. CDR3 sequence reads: CASSPGSYGYTF. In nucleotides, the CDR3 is TGTGCCAGCAGTCCAGGGTCTTATGGCTACACCTTC.